The sequence of this T cell receptor beta chain was determined in a study of CD8 T cells in ankylosing spondylitis. CDR1 is MNHEY and CDR2 is SMNVEV in the germline V gene (reference sequence). V shed 2 bases and J shed 7 bases, with 12 bases lying between them. The CDR3 sequence is 15 residues long. This clonotype was seen a few times. TCRdb reanalysed the 5' RACE reads using MiXCR and keeps one entry per CDR3 protein. The sample has 350,000 or so distinct CDR3 sequences, around 10% seen once. The chain is built from TRBV27 and TRBJ1-6; D remains ambiguous. The receptor was isolated from a female donor with ankylosing spondylitis or in good health (not recorded which). Specimen: blood, either unsorted or a sorted T cell fraction (not recorded which). Written as DNA, the CDR3 is TGTGCCAGCAGTTTAAAGGGTTTTTCGAATTCACCCCTCCACTTT. Its protein product is CASSLKGFSNSPLHF.